These 32 T cell receptor beta chains were sequenced from one sample in a study of cytomegalovirus exposure and HLA in healthy donors. Repertoires were generated with immunoSEQ multiplex PCR, while TCRdb's copy carries only in-frame clones and drops some. The sample yields fewer than 350,000 clones, approximately 90% seen once. The sequencing sample was made of PBMCs. These TCRs come from a woman between 18 and 30 years old in good health and CMV-seronegative.

V is TRBV6-1 and J is TRBJ2-7; D unresolved. Trimming removed 7 bases at V and 3 bases at J, with 7 bases between. This CDR3 comprises 11 residues. The V gene's germline CDR1 is MNHNS and CDR2 SASEGT. The CDR3, as DNA: TGTGCCAGCACCAATTTCTACGAGCAGTACTTC. Its protein product is CASTNFYEQYF.

CDR3 protein: CASSLSRIAYNEQFF. In DNA, the CDR3 is TGCGCCAGCAGCTTGTCGAGGATCGCCTACAATGAGCAGTTCTTC. This rearrangement joins TRBV5-1 to TRBJ2-1, with no clear D. CDR3 length: 15 amino acids. The V end lost 1 base, the J end lost 2 bases, and 10 bases lay between the germline ends. Looked up from germline, CDR1 is SGHRS and CDR2 is YFSETQ.

A word on this clone: The sample has other DNA sequences that encode this CDR3 too. The chain carries TRBV27 and TRBJ2-5; no clear D. Deletions cut 5 bases from V and 0 bases from J, with 4 bases between. The length of the CDR3 is 12 residues. Germline V gene lookup returns CDR1 MNHEY and CDR2 SMNVEV (reference sequence). The CDR3 region is CASSPNQETQYF. The CDR3 coding sequence is TGTGCCAGCAGTCCCAACCAAGAGACCCAGTACTTC.

The rearrangement links TRBV13 to TRBJ2-3; 11 bases agree with TRBD2. The CDR3 has 16 amino acids. CDR1 PRHDT and CDR2 FYEKMQ come from the germline V gene (reference sequence). J lost 1 base, V lost 7 bases, and 7 bases had no gene match. The CDR3, as DNA: TGTGCCAGCACCACCAGGGGACTAGCGGGCACAGATACGCAGTATTTT. This translates into CASTTRGLAGTDTQYF. The variable domain in full, with the rest retrieved from reference TRBV13 and TRBJ2-3, is AAGVIQSPRHLIKEKRETATLKCYPIPRHDTVYWYQQGPGQDPQFLISFYEKMQSDKGSIPDRFSAQQFSDYHSELNMSSLELGDSALYFCASTTRGLAGTDTQYFGPGTRLTVL.

The V call is TRBV28, the J call TRBJ1-3, with D perhaps TRBD1 (6 bases). CDR1 and CDR2 (germline): MDHEN, SYDVKM. The CDR3 runs 14 residues. Trimming took 11 bases from V and 2 from J, leaving 16 bases between them. The CDR3 sequence is CAGRGGLPGNTIYF. The CDR3 region has the DNA TGTGCCGGTAGGGGGGGGCTGCCTGGAAACACCATATATTTT.

This clone was observed a single time. The J gene is TRBJ1-2, the V gene TRBV5-6, with D maybe TRBD1 (6 bases). V lost 3 bases and J 4 bases, leaving 19 bases between the germline ends. Germline V gene sequence: CDR1 SGHDT, CDR2 YYEEEE. The CDR3 runs 16 residues. The CDR3 nucleotides are TGTGCCAGCAGCTCCGGAATGGACAGAGCTTCCTATGGCTACACCTTC. Translating gives CASSSGMDRASYGYTF.

This clone was seen only once. The chain employs TRBV27 and TRBJ2-2, with 14 positions matching TRBD2. CDR1 and CDR2 from the germline V gene are MNHEY and SMNVEV (reference sequence). Germline trimming cut 4 bases from V and 4 bases from J; bases unmatched to any gene: 8. The CDR3 is made up of 18 amino acids. Here the CDR3 DNA reads TGTGCCAGCAGTTCCAGACTAGCGGGAGGGTCGGTCACCGGGGAGCTGTTTTTT. Translation: CASSSRLAGGSVTGELFF.

This clone has a handful of counts. V gene TRBV5-6 combines with J gene TRBJ2-7; D uncertain. CDR3 length: 14 amino acids. V lost 0 bases to trimming and J lost 12 bases, with 19 bases between them. Germline-derived CDR1 and CDR2 are SGHDT and YYEEEE. CDR3 protein: CASSLGVSAAAPYF. The CDR3 DNA follows: TGTGCCAGCAGCTTGGGGGTTTCGGCGGCGGCCCCGTACTTC.

V is TRBV6-6 and J is TRBJ2-5; D perhaps matches TRBD1 (5 bases). Germline CDR1 MNHNY, CDR2 SVGAGI (reference sequence). The CDR3 length is 14 residues. Trimming cost V 2 bases and J 5 bases, with 12 bases left between them. Written as DNA, the CDR3 is TGTGCCAGCAGTTACAGGGGCGGCTGGGAGACCCAGTACTTC. Its translation: CASSYRGGWETQYF.

The chain joins TRBV9 to TRBJ2-3; TRBD2 is a possible D gene (7 bases). The CDR3 is 15 residues long. The V and J ends lost 3 bases and 2 bases respectively, with 13 bases between them. Germline CDR1 is SGDLS and CDR2 is YYNGEE. The CDR3 is CASSASGTSTDTQYF. The CDR3 bases are TGTGCCAGCAGCGCAAGCGGGACATCCACAGATACGCAGTATTTT.

The chain recombines TRBV27 with TRBJ1-1; no definite D call. This CDR3 spans 14 amino acids. The V end lost 1 base, the J end lost 5 bases, and 11 bases lay between the germline ends. Germline lookup yields CDR1 MNHEY and CDR2 SMNVEV (reference sequence). The CDR3 DNA reads as TGTGCCAGCAGTTTATGGGGTCCGGGGACTGAAGCTTTCTTT. Translated, it gives CASSLWGPGTEAFF.

The chain employs TRBV18 and TRBJ2-7; TRBD1 agrees at 10 bases. The CDR3 has 14 amino acids. From germline, CDR1 is KGHSH and CDR2 LQKENI. After removal of 1 base from V and 5 bases from J, the junction contained 2 bases not matched to a gene. CDR3 bases: TGTGCCAGCTCACCACGGGACAGGGGCCACGAGCAGTACTTC. Translated: CASSPRDRGHEQYF.

DNA of the CDR3: TGTGCCAGCAGCCAAGCCCGGGAGACAGCCGGGGAGCTGTTTTTT. It encodes CASSQARETAGELFF. The chain joins TRBV4-2 to TRBJ2-2; D is possibly TRBD2 (6 bases). Per the germline V gene, CDR1 is LGHNA and CDR2 is YNFKEQ. Trimming took off 1 base at V and 6 bases at J, with 12 bases between the two ends. The CDR3 length is 15 residues.

In its sample, this clone was seen a few times. The V gene is TRBV5-1, the J gene TRBJ2-7; possible D gene TRBD1, 6 bases. The germline V gene has CDR1 SGHRS and CDR2 YFSETQ. Trimming removed 3 bases from V and 6 bases from J, with 10 bases in between. This CDR3 region has 12 residues. The CDR3 sequence is CASSYGQSEQYF. DNA of the CDR3: TGCGCCAGCAGCTACGGACAGAGCGAGCAGTACTTC. The complete variable domain, with remaining parts taken from reference TRBV5-1 and TRBJ2-7, reads KAGVTQTPRYLIKTRGQQVTLSCSPISGHRSVSWYQQTPGQGLQFLFEYFSETQRNKGNFPGRFSGRQFSNSRSEMNVSTLELGDSALYLCASSYGQSEQYFGPGTRLTVT.

The chain uses TRBV6-6 and TRBJ1-3, with no clear D. This CDR3 is 14 amino acids long. V was shortened by 9 bases and J by 2 bases, with 14 bases between the two germline ends. The germline CDR1 and CDR2 sequences are MNHNY and SVGAGI (reference sequence). CDR3 coding DNA: TGTGCCAGTCCTAGGAGGGTAGCTGGAAACACCATATATTTT. Its translation is CASPRRVAGNTIYF.

The J gene is TRBJ2-7, the V gene TRBV4-3; 10 bases map to TRBD2. The CDR3 consists of 18 residues. Germline CDR1 is LGHNA and CDR2 is YSLEER. V shed 1 base and J 1 base; nucleotides not matched to a gene: 10. CDR3 DNA sequence: TGCGCCAGCAGCCAAGCAGTAGCGGGAGGCCGTGGTTCCTACGAGCAGTACTTC. This encodes CASSQAVAGGRGSYEQYF.

The rearrangement joins TRBV7-8 to TRBJ2-7, with a weak D call TRBD2 (7 bases). V gave up 5 bases and J gave up 2 bases, with 10 bases separating them. This CDR3 is 13 amino acids long. The germline V gene has CDR1 SGHVS and CDR2 FQNEAQ. The CDR3 protein is CASSPGGPYEQYF. Written as DNA, the CDR3 is TGTGCCAGCAGCCCCGGGGGGCCCTACGAGCAGTACTTC.

V is TRBV28 and J is TRBJ1-5; D may be TRBD1 (6 bases). CDR3 size: 15 residues. CDR1 is MDHEN and CDR2 is SYDVKM in the germline V gene. V was trimmed by 1 base and J by 2 bases, leaving 9 bases between them. CDR3 in DNA: TGTGCCAGCAGTTTATCAGGGGCTGGCAATCAGCCCCAGCATTTT. It encodes CASSLSGAGNQPQHF.

V usage is TRBV5-6 and J usage is TRBJ1-2, with 8 bases aligning to TRBD1. The junction had 21 bases not matched to a gene; V was cut back by 3 bases and J by 5 bases. CDR3 length equals 19 residues. The germline gives CDR1 SGHDT, CDR2 YYEEEE. Here the CDR3 DNA reads TGTGCCAGCAGCTGGCCCGGACCCAGACAGGGGCTCAGAGGTTATGGCTACACCTTC. Amino acid sequence: CASSWPGPRQGLRGYGYTF.

The V gene is TRBV6-1, the J gene TRBJ1-3; TRBD1 aligns across 7 bases. The V gene end was trimmed by 6 bases and the J gene end by 0 bases; junction bases not matched to a gene: 5. The CDR3 covers 15 residues. Germline lookup yields CDR1 MNHNS and CDR2 SASEGT. CDR3 nucleotide sequence: TGTGCCAGCAGCGACGACAGGGTCTCTGGAAACACCATATATTTT. Residues: CASSDDRVSGNTIYF.

This clone came up once. Relative to the germline gene, one junction end is altered; a read error may explain this. The J gene is TRBJ2-1, the V gene TRBV7-7, with 8 bases aligning to TRBD2. From germline, CDR1 is SSHAT and CDR2 FNYEAQ (reference sequence). This CDR3 region has 15 residues. The CDR3 is CASSLNEREHNEQFF. The CDR3, as DNA: TGTGCTAGCAGCTTAAATGAGCGGGAGCACAATGAGCAGTTCTTC.

The chain links TRBV4-3 to TRBJ1-2; 8 bases line up with TRBD1. Germline CDR1 is LGHNA and CDR2 is YSLEER. J was trimmed by 1 base and V by 0 bases; bases with no gene match: 4. This CDR3 is built from 16 residues. CDR3 amino acids: CASSQDVDRVNYGYTF. As DNA, the CDR3 is TGCGCCAGCAGCCAAGATGTGGACAGGGTTAACTATGGCTACACCTTC.

This clone was found a few times. V gene TRBV19 combines with J gene TRBJ1-2; D is ambiguous. Trimming took off 7 bases at V and 4 bases at J, with 13 bases between the two ends. The CDR3 has 13 residues. Germline V gives CDR1 LNHDA, CDR2 SQIVND (reference sequence). In DNA form, the CDR3 reads TGTGCCAGTACACGTTCGGACTTCTATGGCTACACCTTC. Translated, it gives CASTRSDFYGYTF.

This chain uses TRBV5-1 with TRBJ2-1; possibly TRBD2 for D (6 bases). The CDR3 has 16 amino acids. The germline V gene encodes CDR1 SGHRS and CDR2 YFSETQ. The V gene lost 0 bases and the J gene lost 1 base, with 11 bases spanning the gap. The CDR3 spells CASSLDRRGSYNEQFF. DNA for the CDR3: TGCGCCAGCAGCTTGGATCGGAGGGGATCCTACAATGAGCAGTTCTTC.

The chain couples TRBV15 to TRBJ1-2, with 11 bases fitting TRBD1. Germline V lookup: CDR1 LNHNV, CDR2 YYDKDF (reference sequence). The CDR3 length is 16 residues. With V trimmed by 5 bases and J by 5 bases, 10 bases remained unmatched. The CDR3 DNA is TGTGCCACCAGCCCTCAACGGGGACAGGGGGAGTATGGCTACACCTTC. Its translation is CATSPQRGQGEYGYTF.

This chain joins TRBV7-9 and TRBJ1-2; TRBD1 aligns across 7 bases. Germline V gives CDR1 SEHNR, CDR2 FQNEAQ (reference sequence). CDR3 length: 15 amino acids. With V trimmed by 5 bases and J by 2 bases, 8 bases remained unmatched. CDR3 DNA sequence: TGTGCCAGCAGCGCAGACCTGACAGGGAACTATGGCTACACCTTC. Its translation: CASSADLTGNYGYTF. The variable domain in full, completed from reference TRBV7-9 and TRBJ1-2, reads DTGVSQNPRHKITKRGQNVTFRCDPISEHNRLYWYRQTLGQGPEFLTYFQNEAQLEKSRLLSDRFSAERPKGSFSTLEIQRTEQGDSAMYLCASSADLTGNYGYTFGSGTRLTVV.

CDR3 DNA: TGTGCCTGGAGTAAACGACAGGACACTGAAGCTTTCTTT. It translates to CAWSKRQDTEAFF. The chain employs TRBV30 and TRBJ1-1; D is perhaps TRBD1 (6 bases). V dropped 2 bases and J dropped 3 bases, with 10 bases sitting between them. The CDR3 is made up of 13 amino acids. CDR1 and CDR2 from the germline V gene are GTSNPN and SVGIG (reference sequence).

In the case of this clone: The sample contains more than one DNA sequence encoding this CDR3. The chain combines TRBV27 with TRBJ1-4, with 8 bases fitting TRBD1. With 5 bases clipped from V and 8 bases from J, the junction kept 7 bases outside the gene matches. Germline CDR1 and CDR2: MNHEY and SMNVEV (reference sequence). The CDR3 is 14 amino acids. As DNA, the CDR3 is TGTGCCAGCAGTCTGCGACAGGGGAGAGAAAAACTGTTTTTT. It specifies CASSLRQGREKLFF.

This chain connects TRBV9 to TRBJ2-1, with 9 bases lining up with TRBD2. Germline lookup yields CDR1 SGDLS and CDR2 YYNGEE. This CDR3 has 16 residues. V was pared by 5 bases and J by 9 bases, with 15 bases of the junction left unmatched. The CDR3 reads CASSPPRGSGSFEQFF. For the CDR3, the DNA is TGTGCCAGCAGTCCCCCGAGGGGTAGCGGGAGTTTTGAGCAGTTCTTC.

The chain uses TRBV9 and TRBJ2-1, with D possibly TRBD2 on 6 matching bases. The V and J ends lost 0 bases and 9 bases respectively, with 16 bases between them. The CDR3 extends over 15 amino acids. CDR1 is SGDLS and CDR2 is YYNGEE in the germline V gene. This CDR3 reads CASSVALGEVGEQFF. In nucleotides, the CDR3 is TGTGCCAGCAGCGTAGCTCTTGGGGAGGTAGGTGAGCAGTTCTTC.

The chain carries TRBV6-4 and TRBJ1-2; D gene unclear. The germline V and J ends were trimmed by 6 bases and 8 bases, with 16 bases remaining between them. The CDR3 is made up of 13 amino acids. Germline V gene data show CDR1 as MRHNA and CDR2 as SNTAGT. The CDR3 spells CASSSGSQLGYTF. In nucleotides, the CDR3 is TGTGCCAGCAGCTCCGGGAGCCAGTTAGGCTACACCTTC.

This clone was seen only once. This sequence joins TRBV18 and TRBJ2-7; 9 bases are a match to TRBD2. Per the germline V gene, CDR1 is KGHSH and CDR2 is LQKENI. Trimming removed 3 bases from V and 5 bases from J; junction bases left unmatched: 8. This CDR3 comprises 15 residues. The CDR3 protein is CASSPLAGAVDEQYF. Here the CDR3 DNA reads TGTGCCAGCTCACCGTTAGCGGGAGCGGTAGACGAGCAGTACTTC.